This is a list of T cell receptor beta chains from one sample in a study of post-analysis software for immune sequencing data. TCRdb recomputed calls from the PCR reads with MiXCR, one row per CDR3 protein. The sample comprises hundreds of thousands of distinct CDR3 sequences, 25% to 30% of which are singletons, and more than 0.45% rests with the top ten. The sequenced sample was blood. The receptors shown here come from a girl aged 5 to 17 with multiple sclerosis. CDR3s leave out the opening cysteine and the closing phenylalanine or tryptophan.

j_gene,v_gene,CDR3aa
TRBJ2-7,TRBV7-2,ASSQGTSGGGSYEQY
TRBJ2-3,TRBV28,ASTLGLGERTDTQY
TRBJ1-1,TRBV5-1,ASSLGGTGVIEAF
TRBJ1-5,TRBV7-2,ASSSGRDIQPQH
TRBJ2-3,TRBV5-1,ASSRGLAVSGDTQY
TRBJ2-1,TRBV11-2,ASSLGGIVYNEQF
NA,TRBV20-1,SARGQGDYEQY
TRBJ1-2,TRBV5-1,ASSRTGIYGHT
TRBJ1-2,TRBV5-1,ASSLVPPRISTDRAGARYGYT
TRBJ2-1,TRBV5-6,ASSHLYNEQF
TRBJ1-5,TRBV28,ASREREGGRNQPQH
TRBJ2-7,TRBV6-6,ASSYTDGSSYEQY
TRBJ1-2,TRBV12-3/TRBV12-4,ASSPPGTGGSYGYT
NA,TRBV7-9,ASRLGQGGETQY
TRBJ2-2,TRBV29-1,SVATGTNTGELF
TRBJ2-7,TRBV20-1,SASGTSGDEQY
TRBJ2-7,TRBV4-3,ASSQERAYEQY
TRBJ2-1,TRBV21-1,ASSTRTGARTFYNEQF
TRBJ2-1,TRBV12-5,ASGLGLTGGEQF
TRBJ2-4,TRBV6-1,ASSEWWDRTLEQY
TRBJ1-2,TRBV9,ASTQTGGYT
NA,TRBV20-1,SANDQGYEQY
TRBJ2-1,TRBV25-1,ASRAGPVPNEQF
TRBJ2-1,TRBV14,ASSQEGLVGYEQF
TRBJ1-6,TRBV5-1,ASRGEGPYNSPLH
TRBJ2-3,TRBV7-2,ASRTGSGDTQY
TRBJ1-4,TRBV20-1,SARSPGTNEKLF
TRBJ2-2,TRBV29-1,SVARGGAGELF